A single sample gave rise to the 25 T cell receptor beta chains below, sequenced in a study of shared clonotypes between healthy human individuals. This table comes from immunoSEQ multiplex PCR, and its TCRdb copy is limited to in-frame clones, with some not included. The table records roughly 2.2 million clones, just over 90% of them present only once. Sequencing input: naive CD4+ T cells from PBMCs. Documented subset: CD45RA+ positively selected. The receptors stem from a man between 18 and 35 years old in good health. Some clones in this sample may be carry-over from other donors' samples.

V and J are TRBV7-2 and TRBJ1-3, with 9 nucleotides matching TRBD1. The ends lost 1 base at V and 4 bases at J; junction bases unmatched: 5. Germline V gives CDR1 SGHTA, CDR2 FQGNSA. The CDR3 spans 16 residues. The CDR3 protein is CASSLDRGRLGNTIYF. In DNA, the CDR3 is TGTGCCAGCAGCTTAGACAGGGGGCGGTTAGGAAACACCATATATTTT.

For this clone: Other DNA variants within this sample encode the same CDR3. The chain employs TRBV7-3 and TRBJ2-7, with TRBD2 matching over 7 bases. Germline CDR1 and CDR2: SGHTA and FQGTGA. J gave up 4 bases and V 1 base, and 4 bases lay outside the gene matches. This CDR3 region has 14 residues. CDR3 in amino acids: CASSLRASGYEQYF. In nucleotides, the CDR3 is TGTGCCAGCAGCTTAAGGGCTAGCGGATACGAGCAGTACTTC.

The rearrangement uses TRBV6-4 and TRBJ1-1; D call uncertain. Trimming removed 5 bases from V and 2 bases from J, with 9 bases in between. The germline gives CDR1 MRHNA, CDR2 SNTAGT. The CDR3 contains 13 residues. As DNA, the CDR3 is TGTGCCAGCAGTTTCACCCAAAACACTGAAGCTTTCTTT. Residues: CASSFTQNTEAFF.

The genes are TRBV18 and TRBJ1-1; the D is unclear. The CDR3 length is 14 residues. Germline CDR1 and CDR2: KGHSH and LQKENI. V lost 3 bases to trimming and J lost 5 bases, with 13 bases between them. The CDR3: CASSPMILSTEAFF. In DNA form, the CDR3 reads TGTGCCAGCTCACCCATGATACTCTCTACTGAAGCTTTCTTT.

This rearrangement joins TRBV5-6 to TRBJ1-1; no definite D call. V lost 3 bases, J lost 0 bases, and 12 bases lay in between. The CDR3 covers 15 residues. Per the germline V gene, CDR1 is SGHDT and CDR2 is YYEEEE. This chain's CDR3 is CASSSPKQMNTEAFF. The CDR3 DNA reads as TGTGCCAGCAGCTCCCCGAAACAGATGAACACTGAAGCTTTCTTT.

The chain links TRBV4-2 to TRBJ2-6; weak D call: TRBD1 (5 bases). The germline gives CDR1 LGHNA, CDR2 YNFKEQ. The CDR3 spans 17 residues. V lost 5 bases and J 1 base, leaving 15 bases between the germline ends. The CDR3 sequence is CASSGAYVLSGANVLTF. CDR3 in DNA: TGTGCCAGCAGCGGGGCGTATGTCCTGTCTGGGGCCAACGTCCTGACTTTC.

As concerns this clone: Other DNA sequences in this specimen translate into the identical CDR3. This sequence joins TRBV11-2 and TRBJ2-5; D may be TRBD2 (5 bases). The CDR3 sequence is 13 residues long. Trimming took off 5 bases at V and 4 bases at J, with 11 bases between the two ends. Per germline, CDR1 SGHAT and CDR2 FQNNGV. CDR3 protein: CASSPRVRETQYF. The CDR3 DNA sequence: TGTGCCAGCAGCCCGCGGGTTAGAGAGACCCAGTACTTC.

The chain carries TRBV6-5 and TRBJ2-7; D is unresolved. This CDR3 has 14 residues. Trimming removed 7 bases from V and 2 bases from J, with 15 bases in between. The germline gives CDR1 MNHEY, CDR2 SVGAGI. CDR3 bases: TGTGCCAGCAAAGACGCGGACGGTCCCTACGAGCAGTACTTC. The encoded protein is CASKDADGPYEQYF.

J is TRBJ2-3 and V is TRBV7-9; possible D gene TRBD2, 5 bases. The CDR3 is made up of 16 amino acids. V was cut by 1 base and J by 6 bases, with 17 bases left in between. CDR1 and CDR2 from the germline V gene are SEHNR and FQNEAQ (reference sequence). CDR3 in amino acids: CASSLERWLAADTQYF. Written as DNA, the CDR3 is TGTGCCAGCAGCTTAGAGAGGTGGCTAGCAGCTGATACGCAGTATTTT.

This clone was found a few times. This sequence joins TRBV6-4 and TRBJ1-1; the match to TRBD1 covers 7 bases. The trim removed 4 bases at V and 4 bases at J, leaving 12 bases unmatched. Germline CDR1 MRHNA, CDR2 SNTAGT. The CDR3 runs to 16 residues. The CDR3 DNA follows: TGTGCCAGCAGTGTGGAGTGGGCCCGGGACAGCACTGAAGCTTTCTTT. It codes for CASSVEWARDSTEAFF.

The genes are TRBV29-1 and TRBJ2-1; the match to TRBD1 covers 7 bases. Trimming removed 6 bases from V and 8 bases from J; junction bases left unmatched: 16. The CDR3 contains 15 residues. The germline V gene encodes CDR1 SQVTM and CDR2 ANQGSEA. The CDR3 nucleotides are TGCAGCGTCCCTACCGGGACAGCGGCCTTAGATGAGCAGTTCTTC. The encoded protein is CSVPTGTAALDEQFF.

The rearrangement links TRBV11-2 to TRBJ2-1; weak D call: TRBD2 (6 bases). CDR3 length equals 12 residues. The V and J ends lost 0 bases and 12 bases respectively, with 9 bases between them. Germline loops: CDR1 SGHAT, CDR2 FQNNGV. The CDR3 region is CASSLDQRAQFF. CDR3 in DNA: TGTGCCAGCAGCTTAGATCAGCGGGCGCAGTTCTTC.

The V call is TRBV4-3, the J call TRBJ2-7; 10 nucleotides line up with TRBD2. Germline assignment: CDR1 LGHNA and CDR2 YSLEER. This CDR3 region has 15 residues. With V trimmed by 3 bases and J by 8 bases, 10 bases remained unmatched. The chain's CDR3 is CASSQSVLAGVKQYF. The CDR3 coding sequence is TGCGCCAGCAGCCAGTCCGTGCTAGCGGGAGTAAAGCAGTACTTC.

The chain combines TRBV28 with TRBJ1-2; perhaps TRBD1 as D (6 bases). This CDR3 spans 12 amino acids. V lost 6 bases and J 8 bases, leaving 13 bases between the germline ends. CDR1 is MDHEN, CDR2 SYDVKM, per germline. CDR3 region: CASRLGTQGYTF. The CDR3 DNA reads TGTGCCAGCAGGTTAGGGACACAAGGCTACACCTTC.

The chain combines TRBV9 with TRBJ2-7; TRBD2 aligns across 8 bases. Germline V gives CDR1 SGDLS, CDR2 YYNGEE. The CDR3 runs 15 residues. V shed 3 bases, J shed 4 bases, and the junction held 9 bases outside the gene matches. The CDR3 bases are TGTGCCAGCAGCGAGGGACTAGTCGGGGTTTACGAGCAGTACTTC. Protein product: CASSEGLVGVYEQYF.

The rearrangement joins TRBV2 to TRBJ2-5, with D perhaps TRBD2 (6 bases). This CDR3 contains 13 residues. V lost 7 bases and J 3 bases, leaving 12 bases between the germline ends. In germline, CDR1 is SNHLY, CDR2 FYNNEI. This chain's CDR3 is CASTPREEETQYF. DNA for the CDR3: TGTGCCAGCACCCCGAGGGAGGAAGAGACCCAGTACTTC.

The chain combines TRBV5-1 with TRBJ1-2, with unresolved D. CDR1 is SGHRS, CDR2 YFSETQ, per germline. The V and J ends lost 0 bases and 6 bases respectively, with 9 bases between them. The CDR3 extends over 13 amino acids. The CDR3 bases are TGCGCCAGCAGCTTGGAGCAGTTTGATGGCTACACCTTC. As protein: CASSLEQFDGYTF.

The V call is TRBV21-1, the J call TRBJ2-7; the table's D gene call, TRBD2, was not cross checked with the DNA. TRBV21-1 is classified as a pseudogene. The CDR3 has 18 amino acids. The CDR3 here is CASSKGLAVRQGLYEQYF. Here the CDR3 DNA reads TGTGCCAGCAGCAAAGGGCTAGCGGTGAGGCAAGGCTTATACGAGCAGTACTTC.

The chain combines TRBV5-4 with TRBJ2-2, with 11 bases matching TRBD1. V gave up 5 bases and J gave up 1 base; unmatched junction bases: 4. The CDR3 length is 16 residues. The germline V gene has CDR1 SGHNT and CDR2 YYREEE (reference sequence). The CDR3 loop is CASRPGQGGNTGELFF. CDR3 DNA: TGTGCCAGCAGACCGGGACAGGGGGGGAACACCGGGGAGCTGTTTTTT.

V is TRBV5-4 and J is TRBJ1-4, with a possible D match to TRBD1 (6 bases). V lost 3 bases, J lost 6 bases, and 15 bases lay in between. Germline loops: CDR1 SGHNT, CDR2 YYREEE (reference sequence). The CDR3 has 15 residues. The CDR3 protein is CASSYRTRGDEKLFF. In DNA form, the CDR3 reads TGTGCCAGCAGCTACCGAACGAGGGGGGATGAAAAACTGTTTTTT.

This clone was recorded a few times. This rearrangement joins TRBV7-9 to TRBJ2-5; 7 nucleotides agree with TRBD1. Germline CDR1 reads SEHNR; CDR2 reads FQNEAQ (reference sequence). The CDR3 contains 14 residues. V shed 4 bases, J shed 4 bases, and the junction held 6 bases outside the gene matches. The chain's CDR3 is CASSSDRDSETQYF. The CDR3, as DNA: TGTGCCAGCAGCTCCGACAGGGATTCAGAGACCCAGTACTTC. Supplemented by reference TRBV7-9 and TRBJ2-5, the full variable domain reads DTGVSQNPRHKITKRGQNVTFRCDPISEHNRLYWYRQTLGQGPEFLTYFQNEAQLEKSRLLSDRFSAERPKGSFSTLEIQRTEQGDSAMYLCASSSDRDSETQYFGPGTRLLVL.

This rearrangement joins TRBV5-1 to TRBJ2-7; 12 bases map to TRBD1. Trimming at V came to 4 bases and at J to 5 bases, leaving 7 bases not matched to a gene. The length of the CDR3 is 15 residues. Germline CDR1 SGHRS, CDR2 YFSETQ. In DNA, the CDR3 is TGCGCCAGCAGCCCCACCGGGACAGGGGGCCACGAGCAGTACTTC. Translation: CASSPTGTGGHEQYF. Combining the CDR3 with reference TRBV5-1 and TRBJ2-7 gives the whole variable domain KAGVTQTPRYLIKTRGQQVTLSCSPISGHRSVSWYQQTPGQGLQFLFEYFSETQRNKGNFPGRFSGRQFSNSRSEMNVSTLELGDSALYLCASSPTGTGGHEQYFGPGTRLTVT.

The chain links TRBV28 to TRBJ2-2, with 8 bases matching TRBD1. This CDR3 has 17 amino acids. Germline assignment: CDR1 MDHEN and CDR2 SYDVKM. Losses at the gene ends were 6 bases for V and 4 bases for J; bases not matched to a gene: 13. CDR3 coding DNA: TGTGCCAGCAGACCACACAGGGGGTCAAGGAGCACCGGGGAGCTGTTTTTT. Amino acid sequence: CASRPHRGSRSTGELFF.

This clone was counted between two and nine times. The CDR3 here is CASSRDTTNQPQHF. CDR3 nucleotide sequence: TGTGCCAGCAGTCGGGACACAACTAATCAGCCCCAGCATTTT. The chain carries TRBV27 and TRBJ1-5; TRBD1 might be the D (6 bases). Per germline, CDR1 MNHEY and CDR2 SMNVEV (reference sequence). Trimming took 5 bases from V and 4 from J, leaving 12 bases between them. The CDR3 runs to 14 residues.

The rearrangement joins TRBV4-3 to TRBJ2-1; D may be TRBD2 (5 bases). The CDR3 consists of 16 residues. Trimming stripped 2 bases from V and 3 bases from J, with 14 bases between. Germline loops: CDR1 LGHNA, CDR2 YSLEER. The CDR3 nucleotides are TGCGCCAGCAGCCAAACTAGTGGGGTTCTCTACAATGAGCAGTTCTTC. Translating it yields CASSQTSGVLYNEQFF.